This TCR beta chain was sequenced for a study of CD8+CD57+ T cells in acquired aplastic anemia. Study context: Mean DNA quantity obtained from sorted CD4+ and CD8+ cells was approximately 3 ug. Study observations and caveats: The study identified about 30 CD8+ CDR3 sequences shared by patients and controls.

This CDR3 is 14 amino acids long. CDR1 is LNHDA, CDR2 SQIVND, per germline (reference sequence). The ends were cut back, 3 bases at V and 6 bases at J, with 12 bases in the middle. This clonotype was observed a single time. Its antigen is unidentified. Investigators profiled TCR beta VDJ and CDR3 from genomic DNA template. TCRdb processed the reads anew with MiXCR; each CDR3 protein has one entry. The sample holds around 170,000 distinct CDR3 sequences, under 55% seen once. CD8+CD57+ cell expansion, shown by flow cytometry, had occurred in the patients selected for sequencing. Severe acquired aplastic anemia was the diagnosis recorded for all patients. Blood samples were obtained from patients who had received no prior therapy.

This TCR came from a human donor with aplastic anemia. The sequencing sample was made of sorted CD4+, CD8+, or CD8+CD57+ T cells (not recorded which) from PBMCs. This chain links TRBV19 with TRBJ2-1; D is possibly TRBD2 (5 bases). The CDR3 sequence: CASSIGNRGNEQFF. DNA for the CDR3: TGTGCCAGTAGTATTGGGAATCGGGGCAATGAGCAGTTCTTC.